These 29 T cell receptor beta chains share one sample of origin, sequenced in a study of Ad26.COV2.S vaccination and SARS-CoV-2 variants. Libraries were prepared by immunoSEQ multiplex PCR; TCRdb keeps only in-frame clonotypes and omits some of them. The top ten hold over 1.3% of the sample, which has roughly 680,000 clones, 70% to 90% seen once. Documented treatment: 19 received Ad26.COV2.S at low or high dose, single or two shots; 5 received placebo; per-sample allocation not given. The samples date from day 63 after the first vaccine or placebo injection. The sample in question was peripheral blood, obtained in a trial of Ad26.COV2.S vaccine versus placebo. The receptor set was obtained from a person aged 18 to 59 who received the Ad26.COV2.S COVID-19 vaccine or a placebo.

This chain links TRBV19 with TRBJ2-1; possibly TRBD1 for D (5 bases). The V end was cut by 3 bases, the J end by 12 bases, with 15 bases between. Germline loops: CDR1 LNHDA, CDR2 SQIVND (reference sequence). The CDR3 consists of 13 residues. In DNA form, the CDR3 reads TGTGCCAGTAGTATCAGCCAGTCCCAGGGGCAGTTCTTC. Its protein product is CASSISQSQGQFF.

V gene TRBV20-1 combines with J gene TRBJ2-7, with TRBD1 matching over 8 bases. There are 12 residues in the CDR3. The V gene end was trimmed by 3 bases and the J gene end by 6 bases; junction bases not matched to a gene: 4. CDR1 and CDR2 from the germline V gene are DFQATT and SNEGSKA (reference sequence). DNA of the CDR3: TGCAGTGCTAGTCCTCAGGGGGCCGAGCAGTACTTC. Protein: CSASPQGAEQYF.

The rearrangement uses TRBV6-5 and TRBJ1-1, with unresolved D. The ends were cut back, 6 bases at V and 4 bases at J, with 9 bases in the middle. The CDR3 extends over 12 amino acids. Germline CDR1 MNHEY, CDR2 SVGAGI. As DNA, the CDR3 is TGTGCCAGCAGCCAATCCCCCACTGAAGCTTTCTTT. It translates to CASSQSPTEAFF.

The chain links TRBV30 to TRBJ2-7; D unresolved. Between the trimmed V and J ends, which lost 5 bases and 4 bases, there was a span of 9 bases. Germline CDR1 GTSNPN, CDR2 SVGIG (reference sequence). This CDR3 comprises 11 residues. CDR3 loop: CAWGWLYEQYF. DNA of the CDR3: TGTGCCTGGGGCTGGCTTTACGAGCAGTACTTC.

This clone was picked up one time. The chain links TRBV19 to TRBJ1-5; D is undetermined. Trimming shortened V by 7 bases and J by 2 bases, and 12 bases separated the two germline ends. The CDR3 totals 14 residues. Per the germline V gene, CDR1 is LNHDA and CDR2 is SQIVND (reference sequence). CDR3 protein: CASTPLFGNQPQHF. The CDR3 nucleotides are TGTGCCAGTACCCCGCTCTTCGGCAATCAGCCCCAGCATTTT.

The chain carries TRBV24-1 and TRBJ2-3, with unresolved D. The CDR3 loop spans 12 amino acids. Per the germline V gene, CDR1 is KGHDR and CDR2 is SFDVKD. The V and J ends lost 5 bases and 6 bases respectively, with 8 bases between them. The chain's CDR3 is CATSAEWDTQYF. The DNA for the CDR3 is TGTGCCACCAGTGCTGAGTGGGATACGCAGTATTTT.

The chain joins TRBV2 to TRBJ2-3, with D uncertain. This CDR3 region has 16 residues. The germline V and J ends were trimmed by 7 bases and 0 bases, with 17 bases remaining between them. Germline V gene sequence: CDR1 SNHLY, CDR2 FYNNEI. CDR3 region: CASNPPRGLSTDTQYF. The CDR3 nucleotides read TGTGCCAGCAATCCCCCCCGTGGCTTAAGCACAGATACGCAGTATTTT.

This sequence joins TRBV11-2 and TRBJ2-2; maybe TRBD1 (6 bases). The CDR3 has 18 residues. Trimming took off 5 bases at V and 0 bases at J, with 19 bases between the two ends. CDR1 and CDR2 (germline): SGHAT, FQNNGV. CDR3 residues: CASSLLGGRQANTGELFF. The CDR3 region has the DNA TGTGCCAGCAGCCTCTTAGGTGGTCGACAGGCGAACACCGGGGAGCTGTTTTTT.

This rearrangement joins TRBV7-3 to TRBJ2-3; D call uncertain. The CDR3 sequence is 14 residues long. V shed 0 bases and J shed 1 base, with 5 bases lying between them. Germline CDR1 and CDR2: SGHTA and FQGTGA. The CDR3 DNA follows: TGTGCCAGCAGCTTAACTACTGGCACAGATACGCAGTATTTT. Translating it yields CASSLTTGTDTQYF.

This clone has only one observation. The chain links TRBV11-1 to TRBJ2-7; the match to TRBD1 covers 8 bases. After removal of 3 bases from V and 4 bases from J, the junction contained 2 bases not matched to a gene. Germline assignment: CDR1 SGHAT and CDR2 FQDESV (reference sequence). The CDR3 sequence is 13 residues long. In nucleotides, the CDR3 is TGTGCCAGCAGCTTGGGACAGGTTTACGAGCAGTACTTC. It is translated as CASSLGQVYEQYF. Combining the CDR3 with reference TRBV11-1 and TRBJ2-7 gives the whole variable domain EAEVAQSPRYKITEKSQAVAFWCDPISGHATLYWYRQILGQGPELLVQFQDESVVDDSQLPKDRFSAERLKGVDSTLKIQPAELGDSAMYLCASSLGQVYEQYFGPGTRLTVT.

The V and J genes are TRBV7-2 and TRBJ2-5; 8 positions agree with TRBD2. The germline gives CDR1 SGHTA, CDR2 FQGNSA. This CDR3 has 14 amino acids. V lost 3 bases, J lost 9 bases, and 9 bases stayed unmatched. CDR3 coding DNA: TGTGCCAGCAGCTTGGGACTAGTTAATCGGGCCCAGTACTTC. It encodes CASSLGLVNRAQYF.

The gene calls are TRBV12-3 or TRBV12-4 and TRBJ2-2, with D possibly being TRBD2 (6 bases). V dropped 6 bases and J dropped 7 bases, with 12 bases sitting between them. The CDR3 runs to 13 residues. The CDR3 DNA reads TGTGCCAGCAGGTCCGGGGGTAACGGGGAGCTGTTTTTT. Its protein is CASRSGGNGELFF.

This clone appeared a single time. The V and J genes are TRBV19 and TRBJ1-1, with a tentative D call TRBD1 (5 bases). V gave up 1 base and J gave up 11 bases, with 11 bases separating them. Germline V gene data show CDR1 as LNHDA and CDR2 as SQIVND (reference sequence). The CDR3 has 12 amino acids. The CDR3 nucleotides read TGTGCCAGTAGTATAGGGGGCAGGGCGGCTTTCTTT. Amino acids: CASSIGGRAAFF.

The chain is built from TRBV19 and TRBJ1-4; D gene ambiguous. Trimming took off 1 base at V and 0 bases at J, with 6 bases between the two ends. Germline V gene sequence: CDR1 LNHDA, CDR2 SQIVND (reference sequence). This CDR3 has 15 amino acids. This CDR3 is CASSIVGATNEKLFF. CDR3 sequence (DNA): TGTGCCAGTAGTATAGTCGGTGCAACTAATGAAAAACTGTTTTTT.

The genes are TRBV29-1 and TRBJ1-2; D may be TRBD1 (6 bases). The germline V gene has CDR1 SQVTM and CDR2 ANQGSEA. The V end was cut by 2 bases, the J end by 0 bases, with 13 bases between. There are 15 residues in the CDR3. The CDR3 spells CSVERERGSNYGYTF. For the CDR3, the DNA is TGCAGCGTTGAACGGGAGAGGGGGTCTAACTATGGCTACACCTTC.

J is TRBJ1-3 and V is TRBV7-2, with a tentative D call TRBD1 (6 bases). V was trimmed by 2 bases and J by 3 bases, leaving 20 bases between them. The CDR3 totals 18 residues. Looked up from germline, CDR1 is SGHTA and CDR2 is FQGNSA. CDR3 region: CASSLTASSGVVGNTIYF. The CDR3 nucleotides are TGTGCCAGCAGCTTAACGGCCAGCTCAGGGGTGGTTGGAAACACCATATATTTT.

V is TRBV6-5 and J is TRBJ1-5; 8 bases map to TRBD1. The CDR3 sequence is 14 residues long. V gave up 6 bases and J gave up 7 bases; unmatched junction bases: 8. Germline loops: CDR1 MNHEY, CDR2 SVGAGI. DNA for the CDR3: TGTGCCAGCAGAAGACAGGGGAGGGAACAGCCCCAGCATTTT. Amino acids: CASRRQGREQPQHF.

J is TRBJ2-5 and V is TRBV24-1; 13 nucleotides match TRBD2. Germline assignment: CDR1 KGHDR and CDR2 SFDVKD. The CDR3 spans 14 residues. J lost 5 bases, V lost 9 bases, and 5 bases had no gene match. This CDR3 is CATSTSGRGETQYF. In DNA form, the CDR3 reads TGTGCCACCTCTACTAGCGGGAGGGGGGAGACCCAGTACTTC.

Points on this clone: This CDR3 is also generated by other DNA sequences in the sample. The chain joins TRBV4-3 to TRBJ1-1, with D unresolved. Germline assignment: CDR1 LGHNA and CDR2 YSLEER. V lost 0 bases and J 2 bases, leaving 7 bases between the germline ends. The CDR3 sequence is 14 residues long. The CDR3 DNA follows: TGCGCCAGCAGCCAAGAGGCAGGAAACACTGAAGCTTTCTTT. Its translation is CASSQEAGNTEAFF.

This chain joins TRBV7-8 and TRBJ1-2, with 7 positions matching TRBD1. The ends lost 5 bases at V and 5 bases at J; junction bases unmatched: 20. The CDR3 runs to 18 residues. Per germline, CDR1 SGHVS and CDR2 FQNEAQ. The CDR3 region is CASSQYYPEQGRRYGYTF. The CDR3 DNA follows: TGTGCCAGCAGCCAGTATTACCCGGAACAGGGGAGAAGGTATGGCTACACCTTC.

This sequence joins TRBV5-6 and TRBJ2-7; D is unclear. CDR1 and CDR2 from the germline V gene are SGHDT and YYEEEE. V gave up 4 bases and J gave up 11 bases, with 16 bases separating them. The CDR3 is made up of 12 amino acids. CDR3 DNA sequence: TGTGCCAGCAGCCCAGGATCCTATCCTGAGTACTTC. Its translation: CASSPGSYPEYF.

This sequence joins TRBV6-7 and TRBJ1-2; D is unclear. TRBV6-7 is noted as an ORF with a role that remains uncertain. This CDR3 is 9 amino acids long. Trimming took off 9 bases at V and 8 bases at J, with 7 bases between the two ends. CDR3 in DNA: TGTGCCAGAGGGATGGGCTACACCTTC. Translation gives CARGMGYTF.

The chain employs TRBV11-2 and TRBJ1-6; the D gene is possibly TRBD1 (6 bases). V lost 6 bases and J 7 bases, leaving 10 bases between the germline ends. In germline, CDR1 is SGHAT, CDR2 FQNNGV. The CDR3 totals 13 residues. The CDR3 loop is CASSLTGNSPLHF. In DNA, the CDR3 is TGTGCCAGCAGTTTAACAGGGAATTCACCCCTCCACTTT.

The chain carries TRBV5-6 and TRBJ1-1; D is ambiguous. V was pared by 1 base and J by 7 bases, with 8 bases between. CDR3 size: 12 residues. Germline values: CDR1 SGHDT, CDR2 YYEEEE. The CDR3 loop is CASSLLGGEAFF. The DNA for the CDR3 is TGTGCCAGCAGCTTGTTGGGTGGTGAAGCTTTCTTT.

The gene calls are TRBV24-1 and TRBJ1-2, with 7 bases fitting TRBD1. This CDR3 comprises 14 residues. With V trimmed by 8 bases and J by 3 bases, 8 bases remained unmatched. Germline assignment: CDR1 KGHDR and CDR2 SFDVKD. CDR3 amino acids: CATTTGEGDYGYTF. The CDR3 nucleotides read TGTGCCACCACTACAGGGGAAGGAGACTATGGCTACACCTTC.

The CDR3 coding sequence is TGTGCCAGCAGCCAAGATCGCGGGCAAGAGACCCAGTACTTC. It yields the protein CASSQDRGQETQYF. The chain has TRBV14 and TRBJ2-5; TRBD2 is a possible D gene (5 bases). The CDR3 runs 14 residues. Germline lookup yields CDR1 SGHDN and CDR2 FVKESK. The germline V and J ends were trimmed by 0 bases and 2 bases, with 7 bases remaining between them.

The V and J genes are TRBV10-3 and TRBJ1-2; possibly TRBD1 for D (5 bases). Germline-derived CDR1 and CDR2 are ENHRY and SYGVKD. With 2 bases removed from V and 14 bases from J, the gap between germline ends came to 12 bases. CDR3 size: 11 residues. The DNA for the CDR3 is TGTGCCATCAGTGAGGGCGGGGGGTTGACCTTC. Its protein is CAISEGGGLTF.

In its sample, this clone was seen once. V is TRBV13 and J is TRBJ2-3, with 8 bases matching TRBD1. Germline CDR1 and CDR2: PRHDT and FYEKMQ (reference sequence). J lost 5 bases, V lost 5 bases, and 12 bases had no gene match. The CDR3 length is 16 residues. The DNA of the CDR3 is TGTGCCAGCAGCCCCCCACGGACAGGGAAAAAAGATACGCAGTATTTT. Translating it yields CASSPPRTGKKDTQYF. Supplemented by reference TRBV13 and TRBJ2-3, the full variable domain reads AAGVIQSPRHLIKEKRETATLKCYPIPRHDTVYWYQQGPGQDPQFLISFYEKMQSDKGSIPDRFSAQQFSDYHSELNMSSLELGDSALYFCASSPPRTGKKDTQYFGPGTRLTVL.

Here the CDR3 DNA reads TGTGCCAGCACGGCAGGGCTCAGGGGCTACACCTTC. As protein: CASTAGLRGYTF. The V call is TRBV5-8, the J call TRBJ1-2; a possible D gene is TRBD1 (5 bases). Germline V CDR1 and CDR2: SGHTS, YDEGEE. The length of the CDR3 is 12 residues. V dropped 6 bases and J dropped 8 bases, with 14 bases sitting between them.